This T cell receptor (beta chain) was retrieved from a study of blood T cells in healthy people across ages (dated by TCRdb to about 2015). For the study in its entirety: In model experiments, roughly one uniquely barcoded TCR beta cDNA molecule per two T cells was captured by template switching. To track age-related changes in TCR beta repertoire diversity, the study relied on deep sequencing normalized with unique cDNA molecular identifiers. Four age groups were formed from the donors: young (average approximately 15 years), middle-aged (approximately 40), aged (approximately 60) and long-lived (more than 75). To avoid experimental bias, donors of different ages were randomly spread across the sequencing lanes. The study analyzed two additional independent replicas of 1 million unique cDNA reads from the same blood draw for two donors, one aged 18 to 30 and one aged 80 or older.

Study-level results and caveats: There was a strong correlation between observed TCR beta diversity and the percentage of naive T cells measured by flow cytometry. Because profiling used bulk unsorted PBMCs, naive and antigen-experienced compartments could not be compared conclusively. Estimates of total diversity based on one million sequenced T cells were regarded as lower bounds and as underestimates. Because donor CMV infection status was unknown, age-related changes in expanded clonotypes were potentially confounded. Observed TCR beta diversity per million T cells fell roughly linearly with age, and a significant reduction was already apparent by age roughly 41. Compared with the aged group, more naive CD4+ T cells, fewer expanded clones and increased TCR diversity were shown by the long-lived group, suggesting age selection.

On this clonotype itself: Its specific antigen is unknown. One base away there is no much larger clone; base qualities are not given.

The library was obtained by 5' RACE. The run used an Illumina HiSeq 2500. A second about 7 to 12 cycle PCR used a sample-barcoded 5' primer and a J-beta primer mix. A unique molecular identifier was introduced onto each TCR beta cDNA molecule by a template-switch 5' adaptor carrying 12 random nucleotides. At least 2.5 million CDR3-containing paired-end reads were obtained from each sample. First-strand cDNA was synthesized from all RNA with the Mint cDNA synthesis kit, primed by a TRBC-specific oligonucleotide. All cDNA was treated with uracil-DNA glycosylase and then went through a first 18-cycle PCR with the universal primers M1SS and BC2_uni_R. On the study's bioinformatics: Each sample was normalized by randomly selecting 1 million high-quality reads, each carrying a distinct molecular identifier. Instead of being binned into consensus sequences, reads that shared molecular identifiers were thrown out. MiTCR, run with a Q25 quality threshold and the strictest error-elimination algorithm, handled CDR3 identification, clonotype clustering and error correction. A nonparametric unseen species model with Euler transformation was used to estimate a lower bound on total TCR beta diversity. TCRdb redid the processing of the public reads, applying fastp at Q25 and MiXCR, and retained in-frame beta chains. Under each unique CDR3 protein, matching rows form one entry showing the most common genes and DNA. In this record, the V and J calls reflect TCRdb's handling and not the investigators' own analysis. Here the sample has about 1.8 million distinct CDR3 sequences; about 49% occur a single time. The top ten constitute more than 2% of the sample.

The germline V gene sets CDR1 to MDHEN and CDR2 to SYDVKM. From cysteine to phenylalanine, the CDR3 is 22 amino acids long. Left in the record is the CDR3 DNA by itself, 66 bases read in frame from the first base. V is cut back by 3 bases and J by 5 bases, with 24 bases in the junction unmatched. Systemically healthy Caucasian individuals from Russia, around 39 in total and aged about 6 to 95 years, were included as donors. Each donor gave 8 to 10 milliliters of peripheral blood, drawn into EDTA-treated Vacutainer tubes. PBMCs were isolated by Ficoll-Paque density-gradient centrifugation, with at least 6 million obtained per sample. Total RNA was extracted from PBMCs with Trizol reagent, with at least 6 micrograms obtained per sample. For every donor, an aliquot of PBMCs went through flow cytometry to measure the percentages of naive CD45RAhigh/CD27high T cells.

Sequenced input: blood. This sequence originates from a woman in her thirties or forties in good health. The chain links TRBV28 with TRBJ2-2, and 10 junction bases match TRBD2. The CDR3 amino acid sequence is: CASSFWPMALAGVYQETGELFF. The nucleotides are TGTGCCAGCAGTTTCTGGCCCATGGCGCTAGCGGGGGTCTACCAGGAAACCGGGGAGCTGTTTTTT.